The subject of this entry is one T cell receptor delta chain. This clone turned up a few times. Its binding antigen is unknown. The input lacks base qualities; no much larger clone sits a single base away. The data originate from a study of gammadelta T cells in human blood (TCRdb year 2020). Broader findings and caveats from the paper: In the study, polyclonal expansion of innate gamma-delta T cells immediately after birth was reported to appear to be driven by microbial exposure.

The CDR1 and CDR2 encoded by the germline V gene are TSWWSYY and QGS. From V the trimming removes 2 bases and from J it removes 1 base, while the gene matches leave 22 bases of the junction unaccounted for. The CDR3 holds 21 amino acids from the cysteine to the phenylalanine. CDR3 DNA only is kept here, 63 bases in frame from base 1. Library prep was done by RT-PCR. The sample was run on an Illumina MiSeq. In TCRdb, clones were called once more from the public reads by CATT, and rows of identical DNA were later combined. Counted in this sample were 1,500 to 2,000 delta-chain clones; 8% to 9% of them appeared once. Around 4% of the sample is in the top ten clones.

Source material: non-Vgamma9Vdelta2 gamma-delta T cells from infant blood. In this chain, TRDV1 is recombined with TRDJ1, with TRDD3 matching 7 junction bases. The clonotype comes from a human donor. The CDR3 sequence is CALGESHPYVSGGSPTDKLIF. DNA sequence: TGTGCTCTTGGGGAATCACACCCCTACGTATCAGGGGGATCCCCCACCGATAAACTCATCTTT.